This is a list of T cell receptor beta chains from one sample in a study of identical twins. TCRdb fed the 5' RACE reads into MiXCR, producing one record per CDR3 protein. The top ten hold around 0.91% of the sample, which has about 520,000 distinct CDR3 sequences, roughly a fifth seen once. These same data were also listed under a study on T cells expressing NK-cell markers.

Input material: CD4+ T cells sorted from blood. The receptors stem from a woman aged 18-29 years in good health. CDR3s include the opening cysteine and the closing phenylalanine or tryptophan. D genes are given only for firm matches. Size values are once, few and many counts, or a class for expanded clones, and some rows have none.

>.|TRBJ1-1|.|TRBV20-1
CSARGPGLGMNTEAFF
TGCAGTGCTAGAGGCCCAGGGTTGGGAATGAACACTGAAGCTTTCTTT
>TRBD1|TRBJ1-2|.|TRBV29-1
CSVTGTGSWGYGYTF
TGCAGCGTTACCGGGACAGGGTCTTGGGGCTATGGCTACACCTTC
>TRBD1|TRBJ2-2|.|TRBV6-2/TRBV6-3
CASNSPGTDDTGELFF
TGTGCCAGCAATTCCCCTGGGACAGATGACACCGGGGAGCTGTTTTTT
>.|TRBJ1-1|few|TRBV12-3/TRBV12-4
CASSEGDGAFF
TGTGCCAGCAGTGAGGGAGACGGAGCTTTCTTT
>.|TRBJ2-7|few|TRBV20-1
CSASGGLSYEQYF
TGCAGTGCTAGCGGGGGCCTCTCCTACGAGCAGTACTTC
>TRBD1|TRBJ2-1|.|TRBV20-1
CSARVSGGSYNEQFF
TGCAGTGCTAGAGTGTCAGGGGGCTCCTACAATGAGCAGTTCTTC
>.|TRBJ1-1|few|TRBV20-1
CSASVRTDGLGRAFF
TGCAGTGCTAGTGTTCGTACCGATGGCTTAGGTAGAGCTTTCTTT
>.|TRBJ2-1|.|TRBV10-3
CAISESGTIYNEQFF
TGTGCCATCAGTGAGTCAGGGACGATCTACAATGAGCAGTTCTTC
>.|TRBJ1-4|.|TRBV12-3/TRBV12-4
CASSLERVNEKLFF
TGTGCCAGCAGTTTAGAGCGCGTGAATGAAAAACTGTTTTTT
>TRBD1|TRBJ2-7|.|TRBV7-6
CASSSGTGMGNEQYF
TGTGCCAGCAGCTCCGGGACAGGTATGGGGAACGAGCAGTACTTC
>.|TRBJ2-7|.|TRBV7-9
CASSPFIGAPRRYF
TGTGCCAGCAGCCCGTTTATTGGCGCGCCGAGGCGGTACTTC
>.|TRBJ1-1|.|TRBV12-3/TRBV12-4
CASSLVINTEAFF
TGTGCCAGCAGTTTAGTGATAAACACTGAAGCTTTCTTT
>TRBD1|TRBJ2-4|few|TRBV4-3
CASSQKGQGRSIQYF
TGCGCCAGCAGCCAAAAAGGACAGGGAAGAAGCATTCAGTACTTC
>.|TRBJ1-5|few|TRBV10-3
CAISLTNQPQHF
TGTGCCATCAGCCTAACGAATCAGCCCCAGCATTTT
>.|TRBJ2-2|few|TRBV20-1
CSATPTVYANTGELFF
TGCAGTGCTACTCCGACTGTTTACGCGAACACCGGGGAGCTGTTTTTT
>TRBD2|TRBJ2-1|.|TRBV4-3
CASSQLGLAGTPNEQFF
TGCGCCAGCAGCCAACTCGGACTAGCGGGTACCCCTAATGAGCAGTTCTTC
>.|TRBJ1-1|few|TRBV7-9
CASIHFSGTEAFF
TGTGCCAGCATCCATTTCTCGGGCACTGAAGCTTTCTTT
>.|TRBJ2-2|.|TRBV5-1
CASSLGAVPNTGELFF
TGCGCCAGCAGCTTAGGAGCGGTCCCGAACACCGGGGAGCTGTTTTTT
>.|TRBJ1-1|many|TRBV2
CAGQLIGDTEAFF
TGTGCCGGACAGCTAATCGGCGACACTGAAGCTTTCTTT
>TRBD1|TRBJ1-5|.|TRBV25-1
CASSGIQGDQPQHF
TGTGCCAGCAGTGGCATACAGGGGGACCAGCCCCAGCATTTT
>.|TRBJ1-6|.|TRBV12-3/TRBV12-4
CASCRGHRYNSPLHF
TGTGCCAGCTGCCGGGGACATCGCTATAATTCACCCCTCCACTTT
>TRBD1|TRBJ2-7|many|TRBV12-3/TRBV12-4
CASSPRQGVNEQYF
TGTGCCAGCAGTCCACGACAGGGGGTCAACGAGCAGTACTTC
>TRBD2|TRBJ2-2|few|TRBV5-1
CASSSLPTSRLAGELFF
TGCGCCAGCAGCTCCCTTCCGACTAGCCGTCTCGCCGGGGAGCTGTTTTTT
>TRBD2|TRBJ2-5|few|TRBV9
CASSVGLAGEETQYF
TGTGCCAGCAGCGTAGGGCTAGCGGGGGAAGAGACCCAGTACTTC
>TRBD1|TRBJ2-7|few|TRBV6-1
CASSRGGQGKYEQYF
TGTGCCAGCAGTCGGGGAGGACAGGGTAAATACGAGCAGTACTTC
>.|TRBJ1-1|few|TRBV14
CASSHRGQNTEAFF
TGTGCCAGCAGCCATCGGGGTCAGAACACTGAAGCTTTCTTT
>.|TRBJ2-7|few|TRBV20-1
CSATSPGRGRSSYEQYF
TGCAGTGCTACCTCACCCGGGCGGGGGCGAAGCTCCTACGAGCAGTACTTC
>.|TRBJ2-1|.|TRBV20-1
CSARLQGGTNEQFF
TGCAGTGCTAGATTACAGGGAGGTACGAATGAGCAGTTCTTC
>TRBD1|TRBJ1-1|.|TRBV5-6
CASSRPGGNTEAFF
TGTGCCAGCAGCCGGCCAGGGGGGAACACTGAAGCTTTCTTT
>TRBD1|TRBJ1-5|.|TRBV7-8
CASSLSLADRADQPQHF
TGTGCCAGCAGCTTAAGTTTAGCGGACAGGGCCGATCAGCCCCAGCATTTT
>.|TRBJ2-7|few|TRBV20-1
CSAPDGRGPGEQYF
TGCAGTGCTCCCGATGGGCGGGGTCCCGGCGAGCAGTACTTC
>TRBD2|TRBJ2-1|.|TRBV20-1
CSAASRSGLAGHYNEQFF
TGCAGTGCTGCATCGCGGTCCGGACTAGCGGGGCACTACAATGAGCAGTTCTTC
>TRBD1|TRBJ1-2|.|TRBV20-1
CSARERGRGYTF
TGCAGTGCTAGAGAGAGGGGGCGCGGCTACACCTTC
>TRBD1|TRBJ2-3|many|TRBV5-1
CASSPDRGLADTQYF
TGCGCCAGCAGTCCCGACAGGGGGCTGGCAGATACGCAGTATTTT
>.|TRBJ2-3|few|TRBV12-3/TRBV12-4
CASSRRIGWDTQYF
TGTGCCAGCAGTCGGCGAATAGGTTGGGATACGCAGTATTTT
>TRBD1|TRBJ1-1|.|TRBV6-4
CASRNTDRGTEAFF
TGTGCCAGCCGAAATACCGACAGGGGCACTGAAGCTTTCTTT
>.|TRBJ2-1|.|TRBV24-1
CATSAGMEQFF
TGTGCCACCAGTGCCGGGATGGAGCAGTTCTTC
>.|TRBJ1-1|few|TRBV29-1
CSVFLVPDTEAFF
TGCAGCGTTTTTCTAGTTCCAGACACTGAAGCTTTCTTT
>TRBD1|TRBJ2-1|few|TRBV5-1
CASSRTGTALRNEQFF
TGCGCCAGCAGCCGAACCGGGACAGCCCTTAGGAATGAGCAGTTCTTC
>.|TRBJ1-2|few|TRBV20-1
CSARLTGANYGYTF
TGCAGTGCTAGACTCACTGGGGCGAACTATGGCTACACCTTC
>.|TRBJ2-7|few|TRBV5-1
CASSDQLGARAYEQYF
TGCGCCAGCAGCGATCAATTAGGGGCGCGAGCCTACGAGCAGTACTTC
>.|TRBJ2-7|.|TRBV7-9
CASSLTDMSQYF
TGTGCCAGCAGCTTAACGGACATGTCGCAGTACTTC
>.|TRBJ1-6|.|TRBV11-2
CASSVGAYNSPLHF
TGTGCCAGCAGCGTTGGCGCGTATAATTCACCCCTCCACTTT
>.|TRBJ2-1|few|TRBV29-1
CSAYTTGRGRNNEQFF
TGCAGCGCATATACCACAGGCCGAGGTAGGAACAATGAGCAGTTCTTC
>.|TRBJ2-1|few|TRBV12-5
CASGRSLGLTEYNEQFF
TGTGCTAGTGGCCGGAGTCTGGGACTGACGGAATACAATGAGCAGTTCTTC
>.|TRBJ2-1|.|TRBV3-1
CASSLSGLAFSF
TGTGCCAGCAGCCTCAGTGGGCTAGCGTTTAGCTTC